What follows are 8 T cell receptor beta chains derived from one specimen sequenced in a study of PD-L1 blockade in urothelial cancer (dated by TCRdb to between 2016 and 2019). Reading the label with the study, this specimen's time point is: pretreatment peripheral blood. The library was obtained by the immunoSEQ multiplex PCR assay. Imported from immuneACCESS, the table was reduced by TCRdb to in-frame sequences with V and J called. These copies leave out some clones; in studies compared against another copy, an unresolved V gene accounts for under half, and the cause of the remainder is not known. This sample is represented by over 35,000 clones; 91% of them were singletons. About 11% of the sample lies in the top ten. The sample in question was PBMCs, obtained around atezolizumab (anti-PD-L1) treatment. All receptors derive from an older woman with urothelial cancer.

The chain is built from TRBV9 and TRBJ2-2; 10 bases map to TRBD2. Trimming at V came to 4 bases and at J to 1 base, leaving 16 bases not matched to a gene. Germline V gives CDR1 SGDLS, CDR2 YYNGEE. This CDR3 is 20 amino acids long. In nucleotides, the CDR3 is TGTGCCAGCAGCACTCCCCTTGTGTTAGCGGGAGGTCGGAACACCGGGGAGCTGTTTTTT. This encodes CASSTPLVLAGGRNTGELFF.

The chain has TRBV5-1 and TRBJ2-1; no clear D gene. Trimming took off 0 bases at V and 3 bases at J, with 10 bases between the two ends. The CDR3 consists of 15 residues. Germline V gene sequence: CDR1 SGHRS, CDR2 YFSETQ. CDR3 amino acids: CASSLGAGFYNEQFF. For the CDR3, the DNA is TGCGCCAGCAGCTTGGGGGCCGGATTCTACAATGAGCAGTTCTTC.

V is TRBV5-4 and J is TRBJ2-3; TRBD1 is a possible D gene (5 bases). CDR3 size: 16 residues. The V gene's germline CDR1 is SGHNT and CDR2 YYREEE (reference sequence). V was cut by 0 bases and J by 4 bases, with 15 bases left in between. CDR3 protein: CASSLGDWGGADTQYF. As DNA, the CDR3 is TGTGCCAGCAGCTTGGGAGATTGGGGCGGAGCAGATACGCAGTATTTT.

The chain uses TRBV7-9 and TRBJ2-7; no reliable D call. With 5 bases removed from V and 2 bases from J, the gap between germline ends came to 7 bases. Germline V gene data show CDR1 as SEHNR and CDR2 as FQNEAQ (reference sequence). The CDR3 totals 12 residues. CDR3 protein: CASSPSPYEQYF. DNA of the CDR3: TGTGCCAGCAGCCCAAGCCCCTACGAGCAGTACTTC.

The CDR3 loop is CAISELSNNEQFF. In nucleotides, the CDR3 is TGTGCCATCAGTGAACTCTCTAACAATGAGCAGTTCTTC. The chain is built from TRBV10-3 and TRBJ2-1; D ambiguous. From germline, CDR1 is ENHRY and CDR2 SYGVKD. Trimming stripped 3 bases from V and 5 bases from J, with 8 bases between. CDR3 length: 13 residues.

The chain employs TRBV4-3 and TRBJ1-4; D remains ambiguous. The CDR3 covers 16 residues. Trimming took off 2 bases at V and 6 bases at J, with 16 bases between the two ends. The V gene's germline CDR1 is LGHNA and CDR2 YSLEER. The DNA for the CDR3 is TGCGCCAGCAGCCAAATCGGAGGGCAAAGAGATGAAAAACTGTTTTTT. Translated, it gives CASSQIGGQRDEKLFF.

The chain couples TRBV18 to TRBJ2-7; D call uncertain. The CDR3 consists of 14 residues. V was pared by 1 base and J by 6 bases, with 13 bases between. The germline V gene encodes CDR1 KGHSH and CDR2 LQKENI. Here the CDR3 reads CASSPRVLATEQYF. The CDR3 region has the DNA TGTGCCAGCTCACCACGGGTATTAGCTACCGAGCAGTACTTC.

The genes are TRBV6-1 and TRBJ2-1; TRBD2 agrees at 9 bases. Losses at the gene ends were 11 bases for V and 9 bases for J; bases not matched to a gene: 8. Per the germline V gene, CDR1 is MNHNS and CDR2 is SASEGT. There are 12 residues in the CDR3. Here the CDR3 reads CALLAGTVEQFF. The CDR3 DNA is TGTGCCCTCCTAGCGGGAACGGTTGAGCAGTTCTTC.